The T cell receptor beta chain under discussion was sequenced for a study of PD-1 blockade in classical Hodgkin lymphoma. Time point given: cycle 4 day 1 (C4D1), after more than five weeks of nivolumab. Brentuximab vedotin exposure varied among the patients, all of whom had relapsed after autologous stem cell transplantation. Per the germline V gene, CDR1 is MNHEY and CDR2 is SVGAGI. V dropped 4 bases and J dropped 4 bases, with 12 bases sitting between them. There are 14 residues in the CDR3. Measured with immunoSEQ multiplex PCR; TCRdb has only the in-frame clones, and not every one. Found here are about 90,000 clones, about nine tenths of them singletons; the top ten hold under 3.5%.

The chain joins TRBV6-5 to TRBJ2-3; D gene uncertain. The source of this sequence is a human donor with classical Hodgkin lymphoma. Sample: peripheral blood mononuclear cells (PBMCs), taken before the fourth cycle of nivolumab. In DNA form, the CDR3 reads TGTGCCAGCAGTTCCCCGTGGCACCCAGATACGCAGTATTTT. Translating it yields CASSSPWHPDTQYF.